The present entry profiles one T cell receptor (beta chain) with its context. The method was immunoSEQ multiplex PCR; TCRdb's version includes in-frame clones alone and lacks a portion of them. The data hold roughly 80,000 clones, with 88% observed a single time. This entry belongs to a study of blood T cell repertoires in COVID-19. V was pared by 5 bases and J by 0 bases, with 11 bases between. The CDR3 consists of 14 residues. CDR1 and CDR2 (germline): SGHTA, FQGTGA. The source is a man in his fifties with active COVID-19. The chain uses TRBV7-3 and TRBJ2-7, with D perhaps TRBD2 (6 bases). Source material: peripheral blood. The CDR3, as DNA: TGTGCCAGCAGCACGGACGGGAGCTCCTACGAGCAGTACTTC. As protein: CASSTDGSSYEQYF.